This T cell receptor beta chain was obtained from a study of blood T cell repertoires in COVID-19. Assay: immunoSEQ multiplex PCR; the TCRdb copy retains only in-frame clones and omits some. The table records fewer than 350,000 clones, around 86% of them present only once. The germline gives CDR1 LGHDT, CDR2 YNNKEL (reference sequence). The CDR3 spans 15 residues. The trim removed 0 bases at V and 9 bases at J, leaving 8 bases unmatched. Material for sequencing was peripheral blood. The rearrangement uses TRBV3-1 (or the pseudogene TRBV3-2) and TRBJ1-5, with TRBD1 identical over 7 bases. The origin of this receptor is a woman in her sixties with active or convalescent COVID-19. The CDR3 DNA follows: TGTGCCAGCAGCCAAGATCGGGCAGGGGGGTGGCCCCAGCATTTT. It yields the protein CASSQDRAGGWPQHF.